These 25 T cell receptor beta chains came from one sample sequenced in a study of identical twins. TCRdb reprocessed the 5' RACE reads via MiXCR and lists one record per CDR3 protein. Of about 200,000 distinct CDR3 sequences in the sample, 5.5% to 7.5% were seen once. These same data were also listed under a study on T cells expressing NK-cell markers.

The sequenced sample consisted of CD8+ T cells sorted from blood. The receptors originated from a woman younger than 30 in good health.

Only a few counts were recorded for this clonotype. The chain employs TRBV20-1 and TRBJ2-1, with 9 positions matching TRBD2. The trim removed 5 bases at V and 2 bases at J, leaving 13 bases unmatched. The length of the CDR3 is 17 residues. Germline V gene data show CDR1 as DFQATT and CDR2 as SNEGSKA (reference sequence). The CDR3 here is CSAPWRASGNPYNEQFF. The CDR3 region has the DNA TGCAGTGCTCCCTGGAGAGCTAGCGGGAATCCCTACAATGAGCAGTTCTTC.

The CDR3 region is CASSQGEGPNYGYTF. CDR3 in DNA: TGTGCCAGCAGCCAAGGTGAAGGTCCTAACTATGGCTACACCTTC. The chain carries TRBV3-1 and TRBJ1-2; D uncertain. The V end lost 1 base, the J end lost 0 bases, and 9 bases lay between the germline ends. The CDR3 is 15 residues long. Germline CDR1 is LGHDT and CDR2 is YNNKEL (reference sequence).

The rearrangement joins TRBV9 to TRBJ2-1; 8 bases align to TRBD2. The CDR3 contains 13 residues. From germline, CDR1 is SGDLS and CDR2 YYNGEE. Trimming at V came to 4 bases and at J to 9 bases, leaving 6 bases not matched to a gene. The CDR3 here is CASSSGLVGEQFF. CDR3 coding DNA: TGTGCCAGCAGCTCGGGACTAGTCGGTGAGCAGTTCTTC. The full variable domain, with the rest looked up from reference TRBV9 and TRBJ2-1, is DSGVTQTPKHLITATGQRVTLRCSPRSGDLSVYWYQQSLDQGLQFLIQYYNGEERAKGNILERFSAQQFPDLHSELNLSSLELGDSALYFCASSSGLVGEQFFGPGTRLTVL.

This clonotype was recorded at least ten times. The J gene is TRBJ2-1, the V gene TRBV20-1, with 10 positions matching TRBD2. CDR1 is DFQATT and CDR2 is SNEGSKA in the germline V gene (reference sequence). The junction had 8 bases not matched to a gene; V was cut back by 8 bases and J by 4 bases. The CDR3 is 14 residues long. The CDR3 region has the DNA TGCAGTACCCTAGCGGGAGAGACGTACAATGAGCAGTTCTTC. It specifies CSTLAGETYNEQFF.

On this clonotype itself: This could be a read error, since a much larger clone is one nucleotide away. The V and J genes are TRBV6-6 and TRBJ2-2; unclear D gene. The V end was cut by 11 bases, the J end by 3 bases, with 10 bases between. From germline, CDR1 is MNHNY and CDR2 SVGAGI (reference sequence). The CDR3 runs 12 residues. The CDR3 nucleotides read TGTGCCGGAAAGATAGACACCGGGGAGCTGTTTTTT. Translating it yields CAGKIDTGELFF.

V usage is TRBV12-5 and J usage is TRBJ1-5, with 11 bases fitting TRBD1. After removal of 9 bases from V and 0 bases from J, the junction contained 13 bases not matched to a gene. This CDR3 is built from 18 residues. The germline CDR1 and CDR2 sequences are LGHNT and FRNRAP. The CDR3 spells CASVLGTGGPFSNQPQHF. The CDR3 bases are TGTGCTAGCGTACTGGGGACAGGGGGGCCTTTTAGCAATCAGCCCCAGCATTTT.

V usage is TRBV5-1 and J usage is TRBJ2-3; D perhaps matches TRBD2 (5 bases). Germline-derived CDR1 and CDR2 are SGHRS and YFSETQ. The V gene lost 5 bases and the J gene lost 4 bases, with 14 bases spanning the gap. The CDR3 has 14 amino acids. CDR3 sequence: CASSLVRESDTQYF. CDR3 bases: TGCGCCAGCAGTCTCGTCCGGGAATCAGATACGCAGTATTTT.

This clonotype was recorded many times. This chain uses TRBV29-1 with TRBJ2-7; the D is unclear. In germline, CDR1 is SQVTM, CDR2 ANQGSEA. V was clipped by 1 base and J by 2 bases, with 6 bases between them. The CDR3 is 12 residues long. DNA of the CDR3: TGCAGCGTTGAAGGTCGTGCCTACGAGCAGTACTTC. It codes for CSVEGRAYEQYF.

The chain has TRBV20-1 and TRBJ2-1; TRBD2 might be the D (6 bases). CDR1 is DFQATT and CDR2 is SNEGSKA in the germline V gene (reference sequence). V was trimmed by 7 bases and J by 5 bases, leaving 18 bases between them. The length of the CDR3 is 14 residues. The CDR3 DNA follows: TGCAGTGTAACCCGGTGGAGGGGAAACAATGAGCAGTTCTTC. This sequence encodes CSVTRWRGNNEQFF.

This clonotype appeared a few times. The chain recombines TRBV9 with TRBJ1-5; D is unclear. CDR1 is SGDLS, CDR2 YYNGEE, per germline. V lost 0 bases and J 3 bases, leaving 4 bases between the germline ends. The CDR3 totals 13 residues. CDR3 nucleotide sequence: TGTGCCAGCAGCGTAGGGCACAATCAGCCCCAGCATTTT. It translates to CASSVGHNQPQHF.

The chain has TRBV5-1 and TRBJ1-2; 10 bases match TRBD1. The CDR3 is 18 amino acids. The germline V gene encodes CDR1 SGHRS and CDR2 YFSETQ. J gave up 3 bases and V 1 base, and 12 bases lay outside the gene matches. CDR3 loop: CASSLPGTTGGGDYGYTF. CDR3 coding DNA: TGCGCCAGCAGCTTGCCCGGGACGACAGGGGGCGGGGACTATGGCTACACCTTC.

This clonotype was counted at least ten times. The V gene is TRBV12-3 or TRBV12-4, the J gene TRBJ2-2, with D hard to call. CDR3 size: 12 residues. The V gene lost 1 base and the J gene lost 6 bases, with 3 bases spanning the gap. CDR3 sequence (DNA): TGTGCCAGCAGTTTAGACCCCGGGGAGCTGTTTTTT. Amino acids: CASSLDPGELFF.

This clonotype was picked up many times. The chain is built from TRBV10-2 and TRBJ1-6; TRBD1 agrees at 11 bases. J was trimmed by 9 bases and V by 6 bases; bases with no gene match: 7. The germline V gene has CDR1 WSHSY and CDR2 SAAADI. The length of the CDR3 is 15 residues. The CDR3 nucleotides read TGCGCCAGCAGGGACAGGGGGCTGAAGCGTTCACCCCTCCACTTT. This gives the protein CASRDRGLKRSPLHF.

The chain recombines TRBV10-3 with TRBJ2-3; D not resolved. Germline-derived CDR1 and CDR2 are ENHRY and SYGVKD. Trimming pared 7 bases from V and 6 bases from J, leaving 17 bases between. CDR3 size: 14 residues. This CDR3 reads CAINGADPVDTQYF. CDR3 sequence (DNA): TGTGCCATCAATGGAGCCGACCCGGTCGATACGCAGTATTTT.

The rearrangement links TRBV10-2 to TRBJ2-2; maybe TRBD2 (6 bases). V lost 3 bases to trimming and J lost 1 base, with 12 bases between them. This CDR3 has 16 amino acids. CDR1 WSHSY and CDR2 SAAADI come from the germline V gene. The CDR3 nucleotides are TGCGCCAGCAGTGATTGGAGGGGCCTGAACACCGGGGAGCTGTTTTTT. It is translated as CASSDWRGLNTGELFF.

CDR3 sequence: CASSFTTTGEKTDTQYF. For the CDR3, the DNA is TGTGCCAGCAGCTTCACTACGACAGGGGAGAAAACAGATACGCAGTATTTT. The genes are TRBV13 and TRBJ2-3; the match to TRBD1 covers 8 bases. CDR1 is PRHDT, CDR2 FYEKMQ, per germline (reference sequence). CDR3 size: 17 residues. V lost 3 bases, J lost 3 bases, and 11 bases stayed unmatched.

The V call is TRBV6-1, the J call TRBJ2-5; D tentatively fits TRBD1 or TRBD2 (5 bases each). V was trimmed by 6 bases and J by 1 base, leaving 18 bases between them. Germline lookup yields CDR1 MNHNS and CDR2 SASEGT. This CDR3 region has 16 residues. The CDR3 reads CASRNPIGAPQETQYF. As DNA, the CDR3 is TGTGCCAGCAGAAACCCAATCGGGGCCCCCCAAGAGACCCAGTACTTC.

This clonotype occurred many times. V and J are TRBV21-1 and TRBJ2-1; TRBD2, the table's D call, was not compared with the DNA. TRBV21-1 is tagged as a pseudogene. The CDR3 has 16 amino acids. The CDR3 nucleotides read TGTGCCAGCAGCCGCTTGGGGAAGGGCCTGGTAGAGGAGCAGTTCTTC. This sequence encodes CASSRLGKGLVEEQFF.

The V call is TRBV18, the J call TRBJ2-7, with 8 bases matching TRBD2. The V gene end was trimmed by 6 bases and the J gene end by 0 bases; junction bases not matched to a gene: 4. The CDR3 is made up of 14 amino acids. The germline V gene has CDR1 KGHSH and CDR2 LQKENI. CDR3 protein: CASSGLGSSYEQYF. The CDR3 DNA reads as TGTGCCAGCTCGGGACTAGGGAGCTCCTACGAGCAGTACTTC.

In this sample, this clonotype turned up a few times. One junction end does not reproduce the germline sequence, and a read error may be involved. V gene TRBV7-2 combines with J gene TRBJ2-1, with 11 bases aligning to TRBD2. Germline V gene sequence: CDR1 SGHTA, CDR2 FQGNSA. CDR3 length equals 14 residues. DNA for the CDR3: TGTGCCAGCAGCCTAGCGGGGGGAGGTGATGAGCAGTTCTTC. Its protein is CASSLAGGGDEQFF.

The table lists this clonotype with a few counts. V gene TRBV29-1 combines with J gene TRBJ1-4, with D possibly TRBD1 on 6 matching bases. Trimming stripped 5 bases from V and 3 bases from J, with 13 bases between. Germline CDR1 and CDR2: SQVTM and ANQGSEA. The CDR3 runs 14 residues. The CDR3 sequence is CSVLEQGSNEKLFF. CDR3 sequence (DNA): TGCAGCGTTTTGGAACAGGGTTCTAATGAAAAACTGTTTTTT. The variable domain in full, with the rest retrieved from reference TRBV29-1 and TRBJ1-4, is SAVISQKPSRDICQRGTSLTIQCQVDSQVTMMFWYRQQPGQSLTLIATANQGSEATYESGFVIDKFPISRPNLTFSTLTVSNMSPEDSSIYLCSVLEQGSNEKLFFGSGTQLSVL.

This clonotype has at least ten counts. The rearrangement uses TRBV12-3 or TRBV12-4 and TRBJ2-7, with D perhaps assigned TRBD1 or TRBD2 (5 bases each). The CDR3 runs 14 residues. V lost 4 bases and J 4 bases, leaving 14 bases between the germline ends. The CDR3 protein is CASSSRGVRYEQYF. The CDR3 DNA reads as TGTGCCAGCAGTTCCCGAGGGGTGCGGTACGAGCAGTACTTC.

This clonotype appeared a few times. The chain recombines TRBV27 with TRBJ2-7; possible D gene TRBD1, 6 bases. Trimming left V 4 bases short and J 0 bases short, with 13 bases between. The CDR3 loop spans 15 amino acids. Germline V lookup: CDR1 MNHEY, CDR2 SMNVEV (reference sequence). The CDR3: CASSSGTRSSYEQYF. The DNA of the CDR3 is TGTGCCAGCAGTTCCGGGACAAGGAGCTCCTACGAGCAGTACTTC.

This clonotype came up a few times. The chain is built from TRBV4-1 and TRBJ2-1; D unclear. The length of the CDR3 is 14 residues. Between the trimmed V and J ends, which lost 3 bases and 4 bases, there was a span of 10 bases. The germline CDR1 and CDR2 sequences are MGHRA and YSYEKL. The CDR3 bases are TGCGCCAGCAGCCAGGGAAATCAATACAATGAGCAGTTCTTC. Translation gives CASSQGNQYNEQFF.

The rearrangement links TRBV6-1 to TRBJ2-7, with TRBD1 identical over 7 bases. The CDR3 sequence is 15 residues long. The germline V gene has CDR1 MNHNS and CDR2 SASEGT. V shed 2 bases, J shed 4 bases, and the junction held 8 bases outside the gene matches. Written as DNA, the CDR3 is TGTGCCAGCAGTGAAAGGTTGGACAGGCTATACGAGCAGTACTTC. It encodes CASSERLDRLYEQYF.